This passage covers 19 T cell receptor beta chains from one sample sequenced in a study of patients and donors after allogeneic stem cell transplantation. A single record per CDR3 protein comes from TCRdb applying MiXCR to the RT-PCR reads. The sample shows 70,000 or so distinct CDR3 sequences, approximately 25% of them seen only once. What was sequenced was blood, either unsorted or a sorted T cell fraction (not recorded which). The source of these receptors is a human donor who was either an allogeneic HSCT recipient or a stem cell or donor lymphocyte infusion donor (not recorded which). It is not recorded whose cells these are; they may come from a transplant donor.

The gene calls are TRBV5-5 and TRBJ2-7; 8 bases match TRBD1. The CDR3 contains 14 residues. V shed 6 bases, J shed 4 bases, and the junction held 9 bases outside the gene matches. The germline CDR1 and CDR2 sequences are SGHKS and YYEKEE (reference sequence). The CDR3 here is CASNIIQGGYEQYF. CDR3 coding DNA: TGTGCCAGCAACATAATACAGGGGGGATACGAGCAGTACTTC.

This clonotype showed up many times. This chain links TRBV4-1 with TRBJ1-6; D gene uncertain. Per the germline V gene, CDR1 is MGHRA and CDR2 is YSYEKL. CDR3 size: 15 residues. Trimming took off 1 base at V and 0 bases at J, with 4 bases between the two ends. The DNA for the CDR3 is TGCGCCAGCAGCCAAGGCCTCTCCTATAATTCACCCCTCCACTTT. Protein product: CASSQGLSYNSPLHF.

V gene TRBV4-3 combines with J gene TRBJ2-7; 14 bases are shared with TRBD2. Germline values: CDR1 LGHNA, CDR2 YSLEER. After removal of 4 bases from V and 5 bases from J, the junction contained 7 bases not matched to a gene. This CDR3 comprises 16 residues. The CDR3 loop is CASSPRPGLAGDEQYF. CDR3 DNA: TGCGCCAGCAGCCCTAGACCGGGACTAGCGGGAGACGAGCAGTACTTC.

This clonotype was seen only a few times. The chain carries TRBV29-1 and TRBJ1-5; 7 bases map to TRBD1. Germline assignment: CDR1 SQVTM and CDR2 ANQGSEA. This CDR3 contains 13 residues. Germline trimming cut 6 bases from V and 3 bases from J; bases unmatched to any gene: 5. CDR3 protein: CSVAGQHNQPQHF. DNA for the CDR3: TGCAGCGTGGCGGGACAGCACAATCAGCCCCAGCATTTT.

The V and J genes are TRBV20-1 and TRBJ2-1, with 7 positions matching TRBD2. The V and J ends lost 1 base and 7 bases, in that order; junction bases with no gene match: 13. CDR1 is DFQATT and CDR2 is SNEGSKA in the germline V gene (reference sequence). CDR3 size: 16 residues. The CDR3 nucleotides read TGCAGTGCTAGAGGGTTTTTGGGCGGGAGCCCGAATGAGCAGTTCTTC. Amino acid sequence: CSARGFLGGSPNEQFF.

This rearrangement joins TRBV9 to TRBJ2-5, with 7 bases fitting TRBD2. CDR3 size: 15 residues. The germline CDR1 and CDR2 sequences are SGDLS and YYNGEE. The V and J ends lost 0 bases and 3 bases, in that order; junction bases with no gene match: 5. CDR3 amino acids: CASSVGGLEKETQYF. The DNA of the CDR3 is TGTGCCAGCAGCGTAGGAGGACTAGAAAAAGAGACCCAGTACTTC.

This clonotype was recorded at least ten times. The chain combines TRBV2 with TRBJ1-5; no clear D gene. Trimming took 6 bases from V and 0 from J, leaving 12 bases between them. Germline-derived CDR1 and CDR2 are SNHLY and FYNNEI. CDR3 size: 15 residues. CDR3 sequence reads: CASRRDGGSNQPQHF. The CDR3 region has the DNA TGTGCCAGCAGACGGGATGGTGGTAGCAATCAGCCCCAGCATTTT.

This clonotype was recorded only once. This chain joins TRBV6-5 and TRBJ2-1; TRBD2 aligns across 9 bases. V lost 5 bases, J lost 6 bases, and 11 bases stayed unmatched. CDR3 length: 16 residues. CDR1 and CDR2 from the germline V gene are MNHEY and SVGAGI. CDR3 residues: CASSEWPSGIGNEQFF. The CDR3 nucleotides are TGTGCCAGCAGTGAGTGGCCTAGCGGGATTGGCAATGAGCAGTTCTTC.

This clonotype was seen more than once but under ten times. This chain joins TRBV7-2 and TRBJ2-5; no definite D call. V lost 1 base and J lost 5, with 14 bases in between. This CDR3 has 15 residues. In germline, CDR1 is SGHTA, CDR2 FQGNSA. CDR3 region: CASSLEGSFGETQYF. The CDR3 DNA reads as TGTGCCAGCAGCTTAGAGGGCAGCTTTGGGGAGACCCAGTACTTC.

V usage is TRBV10-3 and J usage is TRBJ2-3; D is unclear. The V gene lost 4 bases and the J gene lost 6 bases, with 5 bases spanning the gap. Per the germline V gene, CDR1 is ENHRY and CDR2 is SYGVKD. The CDR3 loop spans 11 amino acids. This chain's CDR3 is CAISGSDTQYF. Here the CDR3 DNA reads TGTGCCATCAGTGGGAGTGATACGCAGTATTTT.

The V gene is TRBV27, the J gene TRBJ2-7, with D perhaps given as TRBD1 or TRBD2 (6 bases each). Germline V gives CDR1 MNHEY, CDR2 SMNVEV (reference sequence). The V end was cut by 3 bases, the J end by 0 bases, with 15 bases between. This CDR3 comprises 16 residues. CDR3 region: CASSFRGRPSSYEQYF. The DNA of the CDR3 is TGTGCCAGCAGTTTTAGGGGGAGGCCGAGCTCCTACGAGCAGTACTTC.

The chain joins TRBV12-3 or TRBV12-4 to TRBJ2-7; D is possibly TRBD1 (6 bases). The CDR3 contains 13 residues. V lost 5 bases to trimming and J lost 6 bases, with 14 bases between them. In DNA, the CDR3 is TGTGCCAGCAGTAACAGGGAGATGGCCGAGCAGTACTTC. It is translated as CASSNREMAEQYF.

This clonotype was counted a few times. The chain links TRBV29-1 to TRBJ1-2; D is undetermined. V was clipped by 3 bases and J by 5 bases, with 13 bases between them. This CDR3 spans 13 amino acids. Germline V CDR1 and CDR2: SQVTM, ANQGSEA. CDR3 residues: CSVDIWAGYGYTF. Here the CDR3 DNA reads TGCAGCGTTGACATCTGGGCTGGGTATGGCTACACCTTC.

This clonotype occurred many times. The chain links TRBV20-1 to TRBJ1-2; D remains ambiguous. The CDR3 loop spans 15 amino acids. Germline V gene lookup returns CDR1 DFQATT and CDR2 SNEGSKA (reference sequence). V was clipped by 3 bases and J by 4 bases, with 18 bases between them. CDR3 residues: CSASPIPRWGYGYTF. In DNA form, the CDR3 reads TGCAGTGCTAGTCCCATTCCAAGGTGGGGCTATGGCTACACCTTC.

V gene TRBV7-6 combines with J gene TRBJ2-7; 7 bases are shared with TRBD1. Germline CDR1 and CDR2: SGHVS and FNYEAQ. The CDR3 length is 15 residues. The V segment lost 5 bases and the J segment 1 base; nucleotides outside the gene matches: 8. Here the CDR3 DNA reads TGTGCCAGCAGCGTTCACTCGGGACAGTCCTACGAGCAGTACTTC. It is translated as CASSVHSGQSYEQYF.

This clonotype was recorded only once. The chain employs TRBV10-3 and TRBJ2-4; no definite D call. The CDR3 has 14 amino acids. CDR1 and CDR2 from the germline V gene are ENHRY and SYGVKD. The germline V and J ends were trimmed by 6 bases and 0 bases, with 9 bases remaining between them. The CDR3 coding sequence is TGTGCCATCAGCTCACCACTAGCCAAAAACATTCAGTACTTC. It specifies CAISSPLAKNIQYF.

This clonotype was detected a few times. The rearrangement joins TRBV5-1 to TRBJ1-2; D is ambiguous. CDR3 length: 15 amino acids. V was shortened by 4 bases and J by 3 bases, with 16 bases between the two germline ends. Germline V lookup: CDR1 SGHRS, CDR2 YFSETQ. CDR3: CASSEFSTVDYGYTF. The CDR3 DNA sequence: TGCGCCAGCAGCGAATTCTCCACTGTGGACTATGGCTACACCTTC.

This clonotype is classed as medium-sized. The chain combines TRBV5-1 with TRBJ2-3; a possible D gene is TRBD1 (5 bases). With 2 bases removed from V and 6 bases from J, the gap between germline ends came to 16 bases. Germline V gene sequence: CDR1 SGHRS, CDR2 YFSETQ. The CDR3 is made up of 15 amino acids. The DNA for the CDR3 is TGCGCCAGCAGCTTAAGGGGTTCAACGTTGGATACGCAGTATTTT. Its protein is CASSLRGSTLDTQYF.

The table lists this clonotype with a few counts. The V and J genes are TRBV9 and TRBJ1-2; D unclear. The germline V gene has CDR1 SGDLS and CDR2 YYNGEE. V gave up 2 bases and J gave up 4 bases, with 15 bases separating them. This CDR3 is built from 15 residues. The DNA of the CDR3 is TGTGCCAGCAGCGTGGACTGGACGCCGGCCTATGGCTACACCTTC. Residues: CASSVDWTPAYGYTF.